Following are 8 T cell receptor beta chains from one sample sequenced in a study of monozygotic twins with inflammatory bowel disease. TCRdb reprocessed the 5' RACE reads and keeps a single row for each CDR3 protein, giving no DNA. This table lists approximately 340,000 distinct CDR3 sequences. Material for sequencing was blood. The receptors come from a human donor with ulcerative colitis or Crohn's disease, or a healthy co-twin of an affected twin (not recorded which).

V and J are TRBV28 and TRBJ1-1; there is no DNA to check the TCRdb D call of TRBD1. CDR3 length: 15 amino acids. Per germline, CDR1 MDHEN and CDR2 SYDVKM. CDR3: CASSEWTGQNTEAFF.

The chain couples TRBV6-2 or TRBV6-3 to TRBJ2-1; no DNA is available, so the TRBD1 call from TCRdb remains unchecked. Germline CDR1 is MNHEY and CDR2 is SVGEGT. This CDR3 region has 14 residues. CDR3 in amino acids: CASRRDRVGNEQFF.

The chain has TRBV20-1 and TRBJ2-7. This CDR3 has 12 amino acids. Per the germline V gene, CDR1 is DFQATT and CDR2 is SNEGSKA (reference sequence). The CDR3 loop is CSARDNRIEQYF.

The chain recombines TRBV14 with TRBJ2-1; TCRdb designates TRBD1, a call that cannot be tested without DNA. Germline loops: CDR1 SGHDN, CDR2 FVKESK. The CDR3 sequence is 17 residues long. The CDR3 loop is CASSLNPGQGARDEQFF.

The rearrangement uses TRBV7-9 and TRBJ2-7; with no DNA, the TCRdb D assignment of TRBD1 cannot be verified. The CDR3 is 13 amino acids. CDR1 and CDR2 (germline): SEHNR, FQNEAQ (reference sequence). The CDR3 is CASSSRGEYEQYF.

V gene TRBV28 combines with J gene TRBJ1-2; TCRdb outputs TRBD1, but without DNA this stays unchecked. The CDR3 is 13 residues long. Germline V gene lookup returns CDR1 MDHEN and CDR2 SYDVKM. CDR3 in amino acids: CASSSGGVHGYTF.

This rearrangement joins TRBV20-1 to TRBJ2-3; the TRBD2 assignment by TCRdb is unverifiable without DNA. The germline V gene encodes CDR1 DFQATT and CDR2 SNEGSKA (reference sequence). The CDR3 runs to 14 residues. CDR3 loop: CSAREREGQDTQYF.

CDR3 residues: CATATGDVGYNEQFF. This rearrangement joins TRBV24-1 to TRBJ2-1; TCRdb indicates TRBD1, and absent DNA this call remains unverified. Germline V gene lookup returns CDR1 KGHDR and CDR2 SFDVKD. This CDR3 has 15 amino acids.